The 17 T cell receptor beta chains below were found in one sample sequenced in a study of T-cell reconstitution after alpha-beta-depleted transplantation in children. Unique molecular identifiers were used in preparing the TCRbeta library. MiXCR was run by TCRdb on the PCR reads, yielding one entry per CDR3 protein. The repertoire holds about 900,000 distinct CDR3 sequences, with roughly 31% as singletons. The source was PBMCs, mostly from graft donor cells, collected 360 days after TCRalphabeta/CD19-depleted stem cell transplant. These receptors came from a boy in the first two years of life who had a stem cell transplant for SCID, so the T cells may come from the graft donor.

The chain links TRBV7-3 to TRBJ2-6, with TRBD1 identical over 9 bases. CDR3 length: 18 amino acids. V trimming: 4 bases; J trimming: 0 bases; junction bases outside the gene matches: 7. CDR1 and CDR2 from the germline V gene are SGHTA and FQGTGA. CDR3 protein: CASSSGTGKSSGANVLTF. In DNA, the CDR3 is TGTGCCAGCAGCTCAGGGACAGGGAAAAGCTCTGGGGCCAACGTCCTGACTTTC.

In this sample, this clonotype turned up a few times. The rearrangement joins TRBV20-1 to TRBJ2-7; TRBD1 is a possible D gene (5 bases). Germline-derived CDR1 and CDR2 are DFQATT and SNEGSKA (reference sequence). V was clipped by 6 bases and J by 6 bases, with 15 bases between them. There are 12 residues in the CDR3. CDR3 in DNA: TGCAGTGCCGTGCGACAGAGCTCCGAGCAGTACTTC. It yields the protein CSAVRQSSEQYF.

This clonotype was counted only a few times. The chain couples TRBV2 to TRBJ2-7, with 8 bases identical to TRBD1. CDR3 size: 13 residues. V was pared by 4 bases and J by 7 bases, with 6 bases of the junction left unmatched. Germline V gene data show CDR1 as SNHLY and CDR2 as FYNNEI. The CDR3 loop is CASSVTGAGEQYF. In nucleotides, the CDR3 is TGTGCCAGCAGTGTGACAGGGGCGGGGGAGCAGTACTTC.

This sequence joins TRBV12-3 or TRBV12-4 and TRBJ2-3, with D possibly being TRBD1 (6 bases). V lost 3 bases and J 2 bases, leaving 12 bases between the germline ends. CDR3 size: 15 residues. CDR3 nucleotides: TGTGCCAGCAGTTTGACAGGTGTACTCACAGATACGCAGTATTTT. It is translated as CASSLTGVLTDTQYF.

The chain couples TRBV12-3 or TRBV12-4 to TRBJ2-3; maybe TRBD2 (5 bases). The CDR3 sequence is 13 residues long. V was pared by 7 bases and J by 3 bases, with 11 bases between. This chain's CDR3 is CASTLRVTDTQYF. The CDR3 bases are TGTGCCAGCACCCTGAGGGTAACAGATACGCAGTATTTT.

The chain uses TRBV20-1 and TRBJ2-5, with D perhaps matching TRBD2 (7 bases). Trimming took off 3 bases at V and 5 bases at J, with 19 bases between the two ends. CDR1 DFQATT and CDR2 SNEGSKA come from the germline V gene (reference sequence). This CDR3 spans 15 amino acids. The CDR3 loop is CSASFGGANEETQYF. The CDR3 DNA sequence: TGCAGTGCTAGTTTTGGGGGGGCCAACGAGGAGACCCAGTACTTC.

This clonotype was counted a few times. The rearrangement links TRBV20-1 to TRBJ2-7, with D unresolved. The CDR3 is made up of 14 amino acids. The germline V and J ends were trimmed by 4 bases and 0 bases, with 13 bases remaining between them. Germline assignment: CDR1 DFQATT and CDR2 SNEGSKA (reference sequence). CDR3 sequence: CSANLLLSSYEQYF. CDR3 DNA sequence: TGCAGTGCTAACCTATTACTTAGCTCCTACGAGCAGTACTTC.

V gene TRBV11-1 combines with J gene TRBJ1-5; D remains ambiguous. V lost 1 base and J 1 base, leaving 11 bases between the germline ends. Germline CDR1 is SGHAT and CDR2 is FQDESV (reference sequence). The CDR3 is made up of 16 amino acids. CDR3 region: CASSLGGVVSNQPQHF. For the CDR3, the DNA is TGTGCCAGCAGCTTAGGCGGGGTGGTGAGCAATCAGCCCCAGCATTTT.

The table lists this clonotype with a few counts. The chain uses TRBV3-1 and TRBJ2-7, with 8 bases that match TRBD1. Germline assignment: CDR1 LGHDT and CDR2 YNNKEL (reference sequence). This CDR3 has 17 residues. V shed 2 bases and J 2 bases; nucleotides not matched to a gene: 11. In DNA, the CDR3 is TGTGCCAGCAGCCAACCAGGACAGGGAGGCTCCACCTACGAGCAGTACTTC. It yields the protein CASSQPGQGGSTYEQYF.

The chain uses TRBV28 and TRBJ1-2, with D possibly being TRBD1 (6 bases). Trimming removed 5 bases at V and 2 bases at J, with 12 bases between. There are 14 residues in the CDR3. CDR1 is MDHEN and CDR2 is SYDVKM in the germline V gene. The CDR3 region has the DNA TGTGCCAGCAGTCATCAGGGGCCCAACTATGGCTACACCTTC. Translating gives CASSHQGPNYGYTF.

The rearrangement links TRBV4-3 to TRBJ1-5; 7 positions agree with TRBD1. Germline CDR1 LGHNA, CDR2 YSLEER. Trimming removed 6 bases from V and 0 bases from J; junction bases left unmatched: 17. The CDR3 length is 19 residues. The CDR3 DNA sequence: TGCGCCAGCAGTCAGGCGGCTTTTGGGACAGCGAATAGCAATCAGCCCCAGCATTTT. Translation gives CASSQAAFGTANSNQPQHF.

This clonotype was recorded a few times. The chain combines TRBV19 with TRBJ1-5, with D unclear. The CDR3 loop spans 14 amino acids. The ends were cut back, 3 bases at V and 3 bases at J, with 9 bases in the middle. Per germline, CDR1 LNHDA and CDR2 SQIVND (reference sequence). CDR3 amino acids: CASSIVHPNQPQHF. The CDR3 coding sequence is TGTGCCAGTAGTATTGTCCACCCCAATCAGCCCCAGCATTTT.

CDR3 amino acids: CASSQDIRGGTQYF. The CDR3 DNA is TGCGCCAGCAGCCAGGACATCCGGGGGGGTACGCAGTATTTT. The J gene is TRBJ2-3, the V gene TRBV5-1; 8 bases agree with TRBD2. The V segment lost 4 bases and the J segment 8 bases; nucleotides outside the gene matches: 9. CDR1 SGHRS and CDR2 YFSETQ come from the germline V gene. The CDR3 extends over 14 amino acids.

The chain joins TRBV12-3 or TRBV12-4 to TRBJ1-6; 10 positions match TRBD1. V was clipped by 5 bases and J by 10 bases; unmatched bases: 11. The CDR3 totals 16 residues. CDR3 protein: CASSPAGQGIGSPLHF. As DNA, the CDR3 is TGTGCCAGCAGTCCAGCGGGACAGGGGATTGGCTCACCCCTCCACTTT.

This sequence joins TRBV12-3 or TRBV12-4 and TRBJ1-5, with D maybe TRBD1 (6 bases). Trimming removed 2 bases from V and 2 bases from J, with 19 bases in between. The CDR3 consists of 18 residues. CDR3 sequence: CASSLWYGGQAGNQPQHF. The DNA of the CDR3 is TGTGCCAGCAGTTTATGGTATGGGGGGCAGGCGGGCAATCAGCCCCAGCATTTT.

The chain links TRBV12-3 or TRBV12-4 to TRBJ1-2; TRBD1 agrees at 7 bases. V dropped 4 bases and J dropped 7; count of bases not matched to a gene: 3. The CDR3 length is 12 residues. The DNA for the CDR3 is TGTGCCAGCAGTTCAGGGGGAGGTGGCTACACCTTC. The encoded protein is CASSSGGGGYTF.

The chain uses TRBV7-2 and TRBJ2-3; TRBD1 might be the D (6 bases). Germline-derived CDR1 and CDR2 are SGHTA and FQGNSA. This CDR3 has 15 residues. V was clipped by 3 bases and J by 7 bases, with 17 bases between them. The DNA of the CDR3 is TGTGCCAGCAGCTTCGGGCCCAGGGGACAACATACGCAGTATTTT. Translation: CASSFGPRGQHTQYF.